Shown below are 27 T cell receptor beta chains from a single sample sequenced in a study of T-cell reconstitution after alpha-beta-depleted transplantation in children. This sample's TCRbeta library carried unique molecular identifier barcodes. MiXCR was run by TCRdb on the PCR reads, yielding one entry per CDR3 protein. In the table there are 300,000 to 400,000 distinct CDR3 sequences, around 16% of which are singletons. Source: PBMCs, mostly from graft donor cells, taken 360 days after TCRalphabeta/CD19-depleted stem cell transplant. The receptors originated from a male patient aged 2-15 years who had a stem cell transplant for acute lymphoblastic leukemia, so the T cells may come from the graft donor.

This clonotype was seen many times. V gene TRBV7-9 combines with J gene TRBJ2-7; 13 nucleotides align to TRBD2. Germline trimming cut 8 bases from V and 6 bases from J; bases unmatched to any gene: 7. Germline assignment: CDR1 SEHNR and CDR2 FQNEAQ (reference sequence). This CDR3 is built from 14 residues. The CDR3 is CASGGTSGMSEQYF. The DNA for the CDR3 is TGTGCCAGCGGAGGGACTAGCGGGATGTCCGAGCAGTACTTC.

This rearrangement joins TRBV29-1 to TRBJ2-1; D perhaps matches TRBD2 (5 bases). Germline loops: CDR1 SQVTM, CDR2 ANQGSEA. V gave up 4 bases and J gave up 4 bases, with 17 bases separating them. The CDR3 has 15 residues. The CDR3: CSVAILADSYNEQFF. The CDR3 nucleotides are TGCAGCGTTGCTATTTTGGCGGACTCGTACAATGAGCAGTTCTTC.

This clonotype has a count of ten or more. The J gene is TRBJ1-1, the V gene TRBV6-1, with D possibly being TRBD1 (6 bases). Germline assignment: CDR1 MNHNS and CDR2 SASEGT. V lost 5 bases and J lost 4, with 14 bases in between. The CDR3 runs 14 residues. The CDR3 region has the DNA TGTGCCAGCAGTAGGGGGATGAAGGGCACTGAAGCTTTCTTT. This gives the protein CASSRGMKGTEAFF.

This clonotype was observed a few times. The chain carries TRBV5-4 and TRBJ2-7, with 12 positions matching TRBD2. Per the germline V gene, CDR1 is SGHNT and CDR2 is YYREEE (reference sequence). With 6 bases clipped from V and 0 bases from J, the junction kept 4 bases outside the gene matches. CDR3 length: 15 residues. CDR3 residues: CASTLAGGSSYEQYF. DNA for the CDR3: TGTGCCAGCACCCTAGCGGGAGGGTCCTCCTACGAGCAGTACTTC.

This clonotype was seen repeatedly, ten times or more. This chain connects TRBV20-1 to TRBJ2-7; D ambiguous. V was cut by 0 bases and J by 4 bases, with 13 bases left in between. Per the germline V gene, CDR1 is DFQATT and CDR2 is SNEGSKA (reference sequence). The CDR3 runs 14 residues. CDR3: CSARDLTIRYEQYF. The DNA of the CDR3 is TGCAGTGCTAGAGATCTCACTATCCGTTACGAGCAGTACTTC.

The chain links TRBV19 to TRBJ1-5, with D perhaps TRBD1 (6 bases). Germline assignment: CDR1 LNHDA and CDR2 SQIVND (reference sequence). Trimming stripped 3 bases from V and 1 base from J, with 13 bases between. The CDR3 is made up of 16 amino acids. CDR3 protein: CASSISGGGSNQPQHF. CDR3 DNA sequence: TGTGCCAGTAGTATTTCGGGGGGCGGGAGCAATCAGCCCCAGCATTTT.

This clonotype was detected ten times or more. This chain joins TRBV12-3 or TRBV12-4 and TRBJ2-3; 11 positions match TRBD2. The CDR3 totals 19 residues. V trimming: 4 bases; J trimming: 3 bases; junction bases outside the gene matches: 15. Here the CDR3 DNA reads TGTGCCAGCAGTTATCTGCTCGGACTAGCGGGTATGGGGACAGATACGCAGTATTTT. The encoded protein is CASSYLLGLAGMGTDTQYF.

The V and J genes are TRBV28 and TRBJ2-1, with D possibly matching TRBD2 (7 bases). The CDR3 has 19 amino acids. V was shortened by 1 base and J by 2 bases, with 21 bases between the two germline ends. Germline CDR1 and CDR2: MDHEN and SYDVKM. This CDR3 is CASSLFPVGGAEAYNEQFF. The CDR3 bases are TGTGCCAGCAGTTTATTCCCAGTGGGGGGGGCGGAGGCCTACAATGAGCAGTTCTTC. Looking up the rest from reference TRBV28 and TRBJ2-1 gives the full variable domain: DVKVTQSSRYLVKRTGEKVFLECVQDMDHENMFWYRQDPGLGLRLIYFSYDVKMKEKGDIPEGYSVSREKKERFSLILESASTNQTSMYLCASSLFPVGGAEAYNEQFFGPGTRLTVL.

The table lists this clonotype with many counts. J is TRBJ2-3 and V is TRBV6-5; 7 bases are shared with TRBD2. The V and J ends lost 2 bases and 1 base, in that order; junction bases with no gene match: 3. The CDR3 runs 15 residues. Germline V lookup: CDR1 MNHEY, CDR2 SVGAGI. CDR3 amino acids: CASSYGTSGTDTQYF. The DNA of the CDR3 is TGTGCCAGCAGTTACGGTACTAGCGGCACAGATACGCAGTATTTT.

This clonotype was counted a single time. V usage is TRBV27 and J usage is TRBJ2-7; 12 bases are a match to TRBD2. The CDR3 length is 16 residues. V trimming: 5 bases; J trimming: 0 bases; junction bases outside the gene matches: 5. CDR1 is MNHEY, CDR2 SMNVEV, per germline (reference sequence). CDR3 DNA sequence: TGTGCCAGCAGTCCAGGGACTAGCGGGTACTCCTACGAGCAGTACTTC. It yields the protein CASSPGTSGYSYEQYF.

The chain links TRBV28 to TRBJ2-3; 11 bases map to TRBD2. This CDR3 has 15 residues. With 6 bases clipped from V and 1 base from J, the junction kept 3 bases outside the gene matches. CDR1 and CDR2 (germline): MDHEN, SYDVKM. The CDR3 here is CASRFSGRGTDTQYF. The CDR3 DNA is TGTGCCAGCAGATTTAGCGGGAGGGGCACAGATACGCAGTATTTT.

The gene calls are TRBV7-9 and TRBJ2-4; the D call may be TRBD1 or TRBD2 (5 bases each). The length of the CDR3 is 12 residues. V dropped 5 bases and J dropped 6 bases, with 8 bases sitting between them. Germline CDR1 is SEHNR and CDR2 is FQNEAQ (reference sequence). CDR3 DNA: TGTGCCAGCAGCCAGGGAGTAAACATTCAGTACTTC. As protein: CASSQGVNIQYF.

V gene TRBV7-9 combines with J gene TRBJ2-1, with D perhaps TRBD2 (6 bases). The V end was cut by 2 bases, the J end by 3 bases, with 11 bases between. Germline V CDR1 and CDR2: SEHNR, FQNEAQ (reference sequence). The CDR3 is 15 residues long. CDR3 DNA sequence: TGTGCCAGCAGCTTACCGGGAGTACGCTACAATGAGCAGTTCTTC. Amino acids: CASSLPGVRYNEQFF.

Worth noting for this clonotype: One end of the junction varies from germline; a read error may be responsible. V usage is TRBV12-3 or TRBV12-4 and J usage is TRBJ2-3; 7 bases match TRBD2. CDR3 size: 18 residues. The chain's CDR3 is CARSPHPGQLASTDTQYF. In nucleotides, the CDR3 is TGTGCCCGCAGTCCCCACCCCGGCCAACTAGCGAGCACAGATACGCAGTATTTT.

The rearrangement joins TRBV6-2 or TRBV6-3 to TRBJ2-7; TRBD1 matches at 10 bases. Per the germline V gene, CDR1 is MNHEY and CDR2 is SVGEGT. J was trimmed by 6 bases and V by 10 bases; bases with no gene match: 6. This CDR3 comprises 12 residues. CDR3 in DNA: TGTGCCACCGAGGGACAGGGGAGCGAGCAGTACTTC. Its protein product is CATEGQGSEQYF.

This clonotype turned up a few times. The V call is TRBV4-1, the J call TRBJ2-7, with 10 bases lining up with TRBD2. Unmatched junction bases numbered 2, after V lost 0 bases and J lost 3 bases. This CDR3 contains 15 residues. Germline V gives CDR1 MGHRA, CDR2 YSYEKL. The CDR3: CASSQEAGGYYEQYF. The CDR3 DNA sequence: TGCGCCAGCAGCCAAGAAGCGGGAGGGTACTACGAGCAGTACTTC.

In DNA form, the CDR3 reads TGTGCCAGCAGTTTCCCCCCGGTCTACATCGCGTACAATGAGCAGTTCTTC. Translation: CASSFPPVYIAYNEQFF. The genes are TRBV12-3 or TRBV12-4 and TRBJ2-1; no definite D call. Between the trimmed V and J ends, which lost 3 bases and 4 bases, there was a span of 19 bases. This CDR3 comprises 17 residues.

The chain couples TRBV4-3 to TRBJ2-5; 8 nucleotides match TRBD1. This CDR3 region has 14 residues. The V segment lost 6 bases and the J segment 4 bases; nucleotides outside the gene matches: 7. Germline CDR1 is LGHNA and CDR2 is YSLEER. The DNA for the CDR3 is TGCGCCAGCAGAGGGACAGGAGGTTCAGAGACCCAGTACTTC. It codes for CASRGTGGSETQYF.

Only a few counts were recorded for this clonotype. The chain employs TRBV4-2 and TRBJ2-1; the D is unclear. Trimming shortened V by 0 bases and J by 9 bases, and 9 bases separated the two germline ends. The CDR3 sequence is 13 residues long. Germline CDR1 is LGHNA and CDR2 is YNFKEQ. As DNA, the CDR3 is TGTGCCAGCAGCCAAGACCGATTTGGTGAGCAGTTCTTC. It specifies CASSQDRFGEQFF.

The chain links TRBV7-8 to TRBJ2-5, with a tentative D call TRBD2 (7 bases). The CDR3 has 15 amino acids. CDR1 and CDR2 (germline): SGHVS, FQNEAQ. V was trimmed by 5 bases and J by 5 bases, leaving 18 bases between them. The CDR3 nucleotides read TGTGCCAGCAGCCCCTCCGGGGGGCCGTTCGAGACCCAGTACTTC. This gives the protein CASSPSGGPFETQYF.

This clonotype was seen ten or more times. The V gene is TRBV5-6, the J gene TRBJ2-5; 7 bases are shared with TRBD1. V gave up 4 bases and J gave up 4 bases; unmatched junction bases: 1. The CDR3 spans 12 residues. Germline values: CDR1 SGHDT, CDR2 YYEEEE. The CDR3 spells CASSNRGETQYF. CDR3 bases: TGTGCCAGCAGCAACAGGGGAGAGACCCAGTACTTC.

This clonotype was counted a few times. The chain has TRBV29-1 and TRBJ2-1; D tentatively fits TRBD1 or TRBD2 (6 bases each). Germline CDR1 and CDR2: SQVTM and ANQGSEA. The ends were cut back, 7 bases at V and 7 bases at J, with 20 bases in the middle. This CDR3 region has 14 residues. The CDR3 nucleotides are TGCAGCGCCGCAGCTGGGACGGGGGCAAATGAGCAGTTCTTC. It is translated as CSAAAGTGANEQFF.

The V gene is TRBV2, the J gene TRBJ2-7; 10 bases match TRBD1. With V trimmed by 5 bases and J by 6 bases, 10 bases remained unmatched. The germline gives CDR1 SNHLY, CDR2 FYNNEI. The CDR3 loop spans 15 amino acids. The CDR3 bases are TGTGCCAGCAGTTGGTGGGGGACAGGGGCCTCCGAGCAGTACTTC. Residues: CASSWWGTGASEQYF. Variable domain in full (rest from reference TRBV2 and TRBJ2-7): EPEVTQTPSHQVTQMGQEVILRCVPISNHLYFYWYRQILGQKVEFLVSFYNNEISEKSEIFDDQFSVERPDGSNFTLKIRSTKLEDSAMYFCASSWWGTGASEQYFGPGTRLTVT.

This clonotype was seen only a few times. Here the CDR3 DNA reads TGCAGCGTCTCTGAAGGACAAGAGACCCAGTACTTC. This encodes CSVSEGQETQYF. This chain joins TRBV29-1 and TRBJ2-5; D is ambiguous. The CDR3 sequence is 12 residues long. Trimming left V 6 bases short and J 2 bases short, with 10 bases between. Germline loops: CDR1 SQVTM, CDR2 ANQGSEA.

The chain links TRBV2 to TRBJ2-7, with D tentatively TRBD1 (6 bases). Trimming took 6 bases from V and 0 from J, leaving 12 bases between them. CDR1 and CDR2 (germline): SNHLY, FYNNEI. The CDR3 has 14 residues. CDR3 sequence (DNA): TGTGCCAGCAGAATGACAGGTAGCTCCTACGAGCAGTACTTC. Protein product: CASRMTGSSYEQYF.

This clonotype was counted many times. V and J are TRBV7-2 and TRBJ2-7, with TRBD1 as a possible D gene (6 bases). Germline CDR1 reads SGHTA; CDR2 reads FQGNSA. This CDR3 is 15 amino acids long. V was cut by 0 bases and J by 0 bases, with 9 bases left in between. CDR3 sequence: CASSLAQGFSYEQYF. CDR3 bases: TGTGCCAGCAGCTTAGCACAGGGCTTCTCCTACGAGCAGTACTTC.

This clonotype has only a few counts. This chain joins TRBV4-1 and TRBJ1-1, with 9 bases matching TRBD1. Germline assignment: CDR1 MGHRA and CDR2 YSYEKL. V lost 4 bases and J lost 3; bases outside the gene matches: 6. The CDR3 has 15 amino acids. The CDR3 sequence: CASSPRTGVYTEAFF. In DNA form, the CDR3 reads TGCGCCAGCAGCCCCCGGACAGGGGTGTACACTGAAGCTTTCTTT.